The 6 T cell receptor beta chains in this list originate from one sample, sequenced in a study of T cell responses to AZD1222 COVID-19 vaccine. TCRdb keeps only in-frame clones here, not all; method: immunoSEQ multiplex PCR. The data contain roughly 120,000 clones, around 83% of them singletons. The source material was peripheral blood, sampled 28 days after the second AZD1222 dose. These receptors originate from an adult who received the AZD1222 COVID-19 vaccine.

The chain employs TRBV10-3 and TRBJ2-2; D might be TRBD1 (6 bases). This CDR3 comprises 14 residues. V lost 10 bases and J 5 bases, leaving 17 bases between the germline ends. Germline-derived CDR1 and CDR2 are ENHRY and SYGVKD. The CDR3 region has the DNA TGTGCCACTACGGAACAGGGTCGGACCGGGGAGCTGTTTTTT. Protein: CATTEQGRTGELFF.

V usage is TRBV5-6 and J usage is TRBJ2-7, with no clear D. Trimming removed 3 bases from V and 3 bases from J, with 16 bases in between. The germline V gene has CDR1 SGHDT and CDR2 YYEEEE. The CDR3 covers 15 residues. CDR3 residues: CASSSIDNWGYEQYF. DNA for the CDR3: TGTGCCAGCAGCTCGATAGACAATTGGGGCTACGAGCAGTACTTC.

The rearrangement joins TRBV6-5 to TRBJ2-1; 9 nucleotides agree with TRBD1. Per germline, CDR1 MNHEY and CDR2 SVGAGI. The trim removed 2 bases at V and 7 bases at J, leaving 0 bases unmatched. The CDR3 has 13 residues. CDR3 residues: CASSYGQGNEQFF. CDR3 bases: TGTGCCAGCAGTTACGGACAGGGGAATGAGCAGTTCTTC.

V is TRBV5-5 and J is TRBJ2-7, with D perhaps assigned TRBD1 or TRBD2 (5 bases each). Germline V gene lookup returns CDR1 SGHKS and CDR2 YYEKEE (reference sequence). Trimming took off 4 bases at V and 0 bases at J, with 5 bases between the two ends. The CDR3 covers 12 residues. The CDR3 loop reads CASSGTSYEQYF. The CDR3 DNA reads as TGTGCCAGCAGCGGGACCTCCTACGAGCAGTACTTC.

J is TRBJ1-5 and V is TRBV9; TRBD1 aligns across 9 bases. V shed 4 bases and J 6 bases; nucleotides not matched to a gene: 11. The CDR3 covers 16 residues. Germline CDR1 SGDLS, CDR2 YYNGEE. The CDR3 nucleotides read TGTGCCAGCAGCTTCCGGGACAGGGAGGCGAGTCAGCCCCAGCATTTT. Translation gives CASSFRDREASQPQHF.

The rearrangement uses TRBV5-4 and TRBJ1-6; D possibly corresponds to TRBD1 (6 bases). Germline V gene data show CDR1 as SGHNT and CDR2 as YYREEE (reference sequence). Trimming stripped 1 base from V and 10 bases from J, with 15 bases between. This CDR3 region has 15 residues. The CDR3 protein is CASSLQGGNFSPLHF. CDR3 bases: TGTGCCAGCAGCTTGCAAGGGGGGAATTTCTCACCCCTCCACTTT.